This T cell receptor (beta chain) appears in the sequencing data of a study of human T cells and chemical hapten exposure. Per the authors' pipeline: Sample TCR totals centred on a median of around 92,000, ranging about 20,000 to 700,000. TCRdb processed the RACE reads anew with MiXCR; each CDR3 protein has one entry. These V and J calls rely on TCRdb rather than the paper's analysis. The repertoire consists of around 100,000 distinct CDR3 sequences, with around 10% occurring once and the leading ten covering about 3%. Indicated time point: patch test 2, 6 weeks after DPC sensitization. The treatment denotes: therapeutic diphenylcyclopropenone sensitization with weekly scalp DPC. V lost 0 bases and J lost 10, with 18 bases in between. The CDR3 has 15 amino acids. CDR1 is MGHRA and CDR2 is YSYEKL in the germline V gene. This clonotype was counted many times.

The genes are TRBV4-1 and TRBJ1-1; D not certain. The sequences come from whole blood, collected in connection with sensitization to the hapten diphenylcyclopropenone (DPC). The origin of this receptor is a woman in her thirties or forties with alopecia areata. Some clones in this sample may be carry-over from other donors' samples. CDR3 sequence: CASSQEMQTFLGAFF. CDR3 nucleotide sequence: TGCGCCAGCAGCCAAGAAATGCAAACGTTCTTGGGAGCTTTCTTT.